This T cell receptor (beta chain) was obtained from a study of molecular identifiers for immune sequencing clone quantification. Both previously described methods and listed TCR primers were employed to make bulk TCR libraries. In TCRdb, the PCR reads were re-called with MiXCR into one record per CDR3 protein. In the table there are 45,000 to 60,000 distinct CDR3 sequences, roughly a third of which are singletons. This clonotype was seen a single time. Its target is unknown. A read error may produce the germline difference seen at one junction end. Findings and limits, study-wide: Identical TCR molecules sharing a barcode could underestimate highly expanded clone sizes. Effector cells kept over 99% of their molecules in clones above 20 RNA copies, while naive cells kept under 1% there.

The clonotype comes from a human donor in good health. Some libraries in this study had Jurkat cell RNA spiked in. Input material: naive CD8+ T cells from blood, with Jurkat cell RNA spiked in. Subset described: FACS-sorted CD8+CD4-CCR7+CD45RA+ naive T cells.

The CDR3 bases are TGTGCCGGCAGCTCCCCGGCTATCGGGACCGGGGAGCTGTTTTTT. Its protein product is CAGSSPAIGTGELFF. This chain joins TRBV7-6 and TRBJ2-2; D remains unclear. The germline CDR1 and CDR2 sequences are SGHVS and FNYEAQ. The CDR3 loop spans 15 amino acids.